One and the same sample provided the 14 T cell receptor beta chains below, sequenced in a study of T cell responses to AZD1222 COVID-19 vaccine. Only in-frame clones appear in the TCRdb table, and some are missing; sequencing was by immunoSEQ multiplex PCR. The sample contains about 120,000 clones, 70% to 90% of which appear only once. The sample here was peripheral blood, taken on day 0 of AZD1222 vaccination. Receptors were obtained from an adult in good health.

The V and J genes are TRBV15 and TRBJ2-1; 11 bases map to TRBD1. V shed 1 base, J shed 7 bases, and the junction held 3 bases outside the gene matches. From germline, CDR1 is LNHNV and CDR2 YYDKDF (reference sequence). This CDR3 contains 15 residues. The CDR3 sequence is CATSRAGQGANEQFF. The CDR3 DNA reads TGTGCCACCAGCAGAGCCGGACAGGGGGCGAATGAGCAGTTCTTC.

The chain has TRBV5-4 and TRBJ1-3; D is uncertain. The V end lost 2 bases, the J end lost 1 base, and 7 bases lay between the germline ends. Germline-derived CDR1 and CDR2 are SGHNT and YYREEE (reference sequence). This CDR3 is built from 14 residues. This CDR3 reads CASSLKGSGNTIYF. The CDR3 DNA follows: TGTGCCAGCAGCTTAAAAGGGTCTGGAAACACCATATATTTT.

The chain uses TRBV4-3 and TRBJ2-4, with TRBD1 matching over 12 bases. The CDR3 covers 16 residues. Germline CDR1 is LGHNA and CDR2 is YSLEER. The V and J ends lost 4 bases and 5 bases, in that order; junction bases with no gene match: 6. The CDR3 is CASSPRDRGPQNIQYF. CDR3 bases: TGCGCCAGCAGCCCCCGGGACAGGGGGCCCCAAAACATTCAGTACTTC.

This chain links TRBV5-1 with TRBJ2-7; no firm D call. Trimming removed 2 bases at V and 6 bases at J, with 12 bases between. This CDR3 comprises 13 residues. From germline, CDR1 is SGHRS and CDR2 YFSETQ. In nucleotides, the CDR3 is TGCGCCAGCAGCTTCCAAAATCAGGTCGAGCAGTACTTC. Translating it yields CASSFQNQVEQYF.

The V call is TRBV28, the J call TRBJ2-5; 8 bases map to TRBD2. Germline loops: CDR1 MDHEN, CDR2 SYDVKM. Trimming cost V 10 bases and J 2 bases; bases outside gene matches: 9. The CDR3 extends over 14 amino acids. The CDR3 spells CATTGGSLQETQYF. The CDR3 DNA reads as TGTGCCACCACGGGGGGGTCACTTCAAGAGACCCAGTACTTC.

V and J are TRBV19 and TRBJ2-3; 8 nucleotides align to TRBD1. This CDR3 has 18 residues. V gave up 2 bases and J gave up 6 bases; unmatched junction bases: 16. The germline V gene has CDR1 LNHDA and CDR2 SQIVND (reference sequence). The CDR3 coding sequence is TGTGCCAGTAGTATAATAGGGATCGGACAGGGTATTGCGGATACGCAGTATTTT. It codes for CASSIIGIGQGIADTQYF.

This clone occurred once. The chain has TRBV2 and TRBJ1-1; D remains ambiguous. This CDR3 region has 16 residues. The germline CDR1 and CDR2 sequences are SNHLY and FYNNEI. The germline V and J ends were trimmed by 4 bases and 0 bases, with 15 bases remaining between them. The CDR3 sequence is CASSATPVPMNTEAFF. The CDR3 nucleotides read TGTGCCAGCAGTGCGACCCCTGTACCTATGAACACTGAAGCTTTCTTT.

The chain employs TRBV7-2 and TRBJ1-5; no definite D call. Germline lookup yields CDR1 SGHTA and CDR2 FQGNSA. V shed 1 base and J shed 1 base, with 8 bases lying between them. The CDR3 loop spans 15 amino acids. The CDR3 is CASSLVTGSNQPQHF. The CDR3, as DNA: TGTGCCAGCAGCTTAGTCACGGGAAGCAATCAGCCCCAGCATTTT.

This clone was recorded only once. The genes are TRBV30 and TRBJ1-4, with TRBD1 matching over 7 bases. CDR3 length: 12 amino acids. V shed 7 bases and J 8 bases; nucleotides not matched to a gene: 7. In germline, CDR1 is GTSNPN, CDR2 SVGIG (reference sequence). CDR3 residues: CASYRGKEKLFF. For the CDR3, the DNA is TGTGCCTCGTACAGGGGAAAAGAAAAACTGTTTTTT.

The genes are TRBV6-1 and TRBJ1-2; D not resolved. Trimming removed 3 bases at V and 1 base at J, with 12 bases between. This CDR3 region has 15 residues. Germline CDR1 reads MNHNS; CDR2 reads SASEGT. CDR3 DNA sequence: TGTGCCAGCAGTGACACCCCTGGAATTAACTATGGCTACACCTTC. It is translated as CASSDTPGINYGYTF.

This clone was picked up one time. V gene TRBV6-4 combines with J gene TRBJ1-1; perhaps TRBD1 as D (6 bases). Per the germline V gene, CDR1 is MRHNA and CDR2 is SNTAGT. This CDR3 has 14 amino acids. Trimming shortened V by 6 bases and J by 4 bases, and 15 bases separated the two germline ends. CDR3 protein: CASRSGVSGTEAFF. Here the CDR3 DNA reads TGTGCCAGCAGATCAGGGGTCAGCGGCACTGAAGCTTTCTTT.

This chain connects TRBV18 to TRBJ1-1; D gene uncertain. CDR1 is KGHSH, CDR2 LQKENI, per germline. The CDR3 has 17 amino acids. Trimming pared 3 bases from V and 3 bases from J, leaving 20 bases between. CDR3 sequence: CASSPLSGLQRDTEAFF. In nucleotides, the CDR3 is TGTGCCAGCTCACCTTTGTCCGGACTACAGAGGGACACTGAAGCTTTCTTT.

The V and J genes are TRBV5-3 and TRBJ1-3; 7 bases fit TRBD1. TRBV5-3 qualifies as an ORF whose function is uncertain. This CDR3 has 15 amino acids. V was pared by 4 bases and J by 3 bases, with 7 bases of the junction left unmatched. The CDR3 nucleotides are TGTGCCAGAAGCGGCGAGGGACAGATTGGAAACACCATATATTTT. It translates to CARSGEGQIGNTIYF.

This clone was seen just once. This chain joins TRBV9 and TRBJ1-6, with 8 bases lining up with TRBD1. The CDR3 runs to 16 residues. The germline V gene has CDR1 SGDLS and CDR2 YYNGEE. With V trimmed by 0 bases and J by 9 bases, 8 bases remained unmatched. DNA of the CDR3: TGTGCCAGCAGCGTAGAAAGTTCAGACAGGGGTTCACCCCTCCACTTT. Its translation is CASSVESSDRGSPLHF.